This TCR beta chain came from a study of CD8 T cells in Susac syndrome. V dropped 6 bases and J dropped 6 bases, with 17 bases sitting between them. Germline lookup yields CDR1 DFQATT and CDR2 SNEGSKA (reference sequence). This CDR3 has 13 amino acids. Random hexamers primed reverse transcription of about 0.45 to 1 ug RNA. MiXCR, run by TCRdb on the immunoSEQ multiplex PCR reads, gives a single entry per CDR3 protein. The table includes around 200,000 distinct CDR3 sequences, roughly 96% detected once. The sequenced material came from CD4+ T cells from PBMCs. The gene calls are TRBV20-1 and TRBJ2-5, with D possibly matching TRBD1 (7 bases). This clonotype was obtained from a human donor in good health. The CDR3 region is CSAPWQGGKTQYF. DNA of the CDR3: TGCAGTGCACCCTGGCAGGGGGGTAAGACCCAGTACTTC.